The source of this T cell receptor beta chain is a study of blood T cell repertoires in COVID-19. Across the study: Sites in the United States, Italy and Spain provided acute and convalescent COVID-19 samples. PBMCs, B-cell-depleted T cells, or T cells provided the cDNA or gDNA that made up the material.

Produced via immunoSEQ multiplex PCR; TCRdb's table is partial and in-frame only. Here the sample spans a few hundred thousand clones, around 87% being singletons. The CDR3 contains 14 residues. V dropped 6 bases and J dropped 6; count of bases not matched to a gene: 9. The germline V gene has CDR1 MNHNY and CDR2 SVGAGI (reference sequence). The chain recombines TRBV6-6 with TRBJ2-3, with 7 bases aligning to TRBD2. The sequencing sample was made of PBMCs or T cells enriched from blood (not recorded which). This receptor was obtained from a man aged 35 to 55 in a cohort exposed to, infected with or recovered from COVID-19 (not recorded which). CDR3 DNA sequence: TGTGCCAGCAGCCTTGGACTAGTCGGCGATACGCAGTATTTT. This codes for CASSLGLVGDTQYF.